This T cell receptor (beta chain) was identified in a study of cytomegalovirus exposure and HLA in healthy donors (dated by TCRdb to 2016 to 2017). Concerning the study at large: According to a later analysis, the 120 validation repertoires were produced on the same platform as the approximately 610 repertoires of the first cohort. The study was designed to test whether signatures of past pathogen exposure could be identified by cataloging public T cell receptors. In addition to the first cohort of 666 subjects, a separate validation cohort of 120 different subjects was used. High-throughput TCR immunosequencing, statistical association of individual TCRs with disease status, and machine learning were combined to predict cytomegalovirus infection status.

Unmatched junction bases come to 8, with V trimmed by 4 bases and J by 2 bases. Its CDR3 holds 15 amino acids, cysteine through phenylalanine. Of all the DNA, just the CDR3 is kept, 45 bases in frame from base 1. The CDR1 and CDR2 encoded by the germline V gene are SGHRS and YFSETQ. The paper's findings and limits, for the study overall: Of the cluster scores, 90% to 95% were above 0 in a later analysis, which found that TCRs clustered in the first cohort also tended to co-occur in the 110 or so validation repertoires. Most TCR sequences were seen in very few donors, while some public TCRs were found in many individuals. In the study, around 150 TCR beta chains were listed as associated with cytomegalovirus. A few of the identified cytomegalovirus-associated TCR beta chains were confirmed in vitro to be specific for cytomegalovirus antigens. A later analysis had no HLA typing for the validation cohort, so co-occurrence there was scored across all 130 or so repertoires. According to the authors, the approach could potentially be generalized to other disease states and immunological phenotypes. The classifier was reported to diagnose cytomegalovirus status with high specificity and sensitivity in both the original cohort and the validation cohort.

Library prep was done by the immunoSEQ multiplex PCR assay. The published analysis was carried out like this. A statistical classification framework was developed to diagnose cytomegalovirus status using the catalog of TCR beta chain sequences. TCRdb obtained this table from immuneACCESS and retained in-frame rearrangements with V and J assigned. These tables miss some clones; where compared with another copy, unresolved V genes account for less than half of the shortfall, and the remainder is unexplained. V and J calls and clone size follow that table, whereas D and trimming were derived from the DNA. In all, the sample holds some 260,000 clones, and 80% to 95% of those were seen once. The ten biggest clones cover approximately 3% of the sample. Remarks on this clone: Its specific antigen is unknown. Per-nucleotide qualities are absent, and no much larger clonotype sits a single base away.

The donors were included in the validation cohort of 100 to 150 subjects, a group kept apart from the approximately 700-subject first cohort. This sequence was found in a woman aged 25 to 45 in good health and CMV-seronegative. The rearranged chain carries TRBV5-1 and TRBJ2-7; TRBD2 lines up with 8 middle nucleotides. Sample: PBMCs. For the CDR3, the sequence is CASSLSGKTAYEQYF. DNA sequence: TGCGCCAGCAGCCTTAGCGGGAAAACCGCCTACGAGCAGTACTTC.